This T cell receptor beta chain was observed in a study of Ad26.COV2.S vaccination and SARS-CoV-2 variants. Study-level information: As a participant in COV1001, the donor was in the Ad26.COV2.S trial arm. Participants got Ad26.COV2.S intramuscularly, once or twice 56 days apart. Study observations and caveats: An underestimation of total T cell responses may have resulted from the TCR breadth and depth analyses.

Produced via immunoSEQ multiplex PCR; TCRdb's table is partial and in-frame only. This sample carries hundreds of thousands of clones, around 86% of them seen once, and the ten largest clones take more than 3%. Treatment reported: around 19 received Ad26.COV2.S at low or high dose, single or two shots; several received placebo; per-sample allocation not given. Material that was analyzed had been drawn on day 63 after the first vaccine or placebo injection. A remark on this clone: Its antigen remains unidentified.

V was pared by 7 bases and J by 3 bases, with 7 bases between. The length of the CDR3 is 11 residues. CDR1 is SNHLY and CDR2 is FYNNEI in the germline V gene. This TCR was recovered from a person aged 18 to 65 who received the Ad26.COV2.S COVID-19 vaccine or a placebo. V and J are TRBV2 and TRBJ2-7; D call uncertain. The sequences come from peripheral blood, collected in a trial of Ad26.COV2.S vaccine versus placebo. As DNA, the CDR3 is TGTGCCAGCAATCGGGTCTACGAGCAGTACTTC. As protein: CASNRVYEQYF.